A selection of T cell receptor beta chains follows, all from one sample in a study of control samples from healthy donors and cancer patients. Clones were sequenced by immunoSEQ multiplex PCR, and TCRdb holds only the in-frame ones, with some missing. The sample lists fewer than 95,000 clones; roughly 91% were seen once. Sequenced: blood. The receptors shown here come from a man aged 25-45 years in good health. CDR3s include the opening cysteine and the closing phenylalanine or tryptophan. The D gene is left open where the match is weak. Expanded clones get a size class; other rows say once, few or many, or leave the size out.

j_gene | abundance | v_gene | d_gene | CDR3nt | CDR3aa
TRBJ1-1 | NA | TRBV7-2 | NA | TGTGCCAGCACCCCGAGTGCCGGCGCCACTGAAGCTTTCTTT | CASTPSAGATEAFF
TRBJ1-5 | NA | TRBV7-9 | NA | TGTGCCAGCAGCCTCTCGGACTTCAATCAGCCCCAGCATTTT | CASSLSDFNQPQHF
TRBJ1-1 | NA | TRBV2 | NA | TGTGCCAGCAGTGAAGTGGAGAACACTGAAGCTTTCTTT | CASSEVENTEAFF
TRBJ1-1 | NA | TRBV3-1/TRBV3-2 | NA | TGTGCCAGCAGCCCCCAGGTGGGGGCCCGATATTTTTCCTCTGAAGCTTTCTTT | CASSPQVGARYFSSEAFF
TRBJ1-6 | NA | TRBV7-2 | TRBD1 | TGTGCCAGCAGCCAACAGGGGAATAATTCACCCCTCCACTTT | CASSQQGNNSPLHF
TRBJ2-4 | NA | TRBV19 | TRBD1 | TGTGCCACCCGCGCCCCGGGGACAGGGGAAAACATTCAGTACTTC | CATRAPGTGENIQYF
TRBJ1-2 | NA | TRBV24-1 | NA | TGTGCCACCAGTGATACTGACTATGGCTACACCTTC | CATSDTDYGYTF
TRBJ1-2 | NA | TRBV18 | NA | TGTGCCAGCTCACCACAGGGCATGGGACCGGGAGAGGGTGGCTACACCTTC | CASSPQGMGPGEGGYTF
TRBJ2-1 | NA | TRBV18 | NA | TGTGCCAGCTCACCACCGGATCGACTCCCAGACCTCAATGAGCAGTTCTTC | CASSPPDRLPDLNEQFF
TRBJ2-5 | NA | TRBV4-3 | NA | TGCGCCAGCAGCCAAGATCGGTTGGGGGGGGCGGGAGAGACCCAGTACTTC | CASSQDRLGGAGETQYF
TRBJ1-1 | once | TRBV2 | NA | TGTGCCAGCAGGACGGGGCTGGAAGCTTTCTTT | CASRTGLEAFF
TRBJ2-7 | NA | TRBV6-2/TRBV6-3 | NA | TGTGCCAGCAGCACCTACGAGCAGTACTTC | CASSTYEQYF
TRBJ2-3 | NA | TRBV27 | NA | TGTGCCAGCAGTTTATCGGGGGGCGGGATCAGCACAGATACGCAGTATTTT | CASSLSGGGISTDTQYF
TRBJ2-1 | NA | TRBV6-2/TRBV6-3 | TRBD2 | TGTGCCAGCAGTTACCTCCCTAGCGGGGGGAACAATGAGCAGTTCTTC | CASSYLPSGGNNEQFF